These 30 T cell receptor beta chains were sequenced from one sample in a study of beta chain features in type 1 diabetes. Reverse transcription of all isolated RNA meant that expressed TCRB transcripts were sequenced. The table came from immunoSEQ multiplex PCR; TCRdb's copy has only in-frame clones and leaves some out. This sample has around 430,000 clones, with around 28% found just once. Input material: naive CD4+ T cells from blood. Receptors originate from a man younger than 35 in good health.

About this clone: An end of the junction does not agree with germline; a read error may underlie this. The chain is built from TRBV7-7 and TRBJ2-3, with 9 bases matching TRBD1. This CDR3 is 16 amino acids long. Germline V lookup: CDR1 SSHAT, CDR2 FNYEAQ (reference sequence). CDR3: CASSPWTGASTDTQYF. CDR3 coding DNA: TGTGCTAGCAGCCCATGGACAGGGGCTAGCACAGATACGCAGTATTTT.

The chain carries TRBV30 and TRBJ1-2; D remains unclear. The V and J ends lost 4 bases and 4 bases respectively, with 10 bases between them. CDR3 size: 12 residues. CDR1 and CDR2 from the germline V gene are GTSNPN and SVGIG (reference sequence). CDR3 sequence: CAWTGQIYGYTF. The CDR3 nucleotides read TGTGCCTGGACAGGCCAAATCTATGGCTACACCTTC.

The rearrangement links TRBV25-1 to TRBJ2-6; D is undetermined. The CDR3 has 15 amino acids. V was pared by 4 bases and J by 0 bases, with 7 bases between. Germline lookup yields CDR1 MGHDK and CDR2 SYGVNS. Here the CDR3 reads CASSGQDSGANVLTF. The CDR3 DNA is TGTGCCAGCAGTGGGCAGGACTCTGGGGCCAACGTCCTGACTTTC.

This rearrangement joins TRBV4-2 to TRBJ2-5, with 7 bases aligning to TRBD1. V dropped 5 bases and J dropped 2; count of bases not matched to a gene: 5. The CDR3 runs 14 residues. Germline V gene sequence: CDR1 LGHNA, CDR2 YNFKEQ. CDR3 sequence: CASSVGTDQETQYF. DNA for the CDR3: TGTGCCAGCAGCGTAGGGACAGATCAAGAGACCCAGTACTTC.

The chain couples TRBV7-2 to TRBJ2-1, with D possibly TRBD2 on 6 matching bases. The CDR3 has 13 residues. Germline V gene lookup returns CDR1 SGHTA and CDR2 FQGNSA. V lost 5 bases and J 3 bases, leaving 8 bases between the germline ends. The CDR3 region is CASSQGLYNEQFF. DNA of the CDR3: TGTGCCAGCAGCCAGGGACTCTACAATGAGCAGTTCTTC. The complete variable domain, with remaining parts taken from reference TRBV7-2 and TRBJ2-1, reads GAGVSQSPSNKVTEKGKDVELRCDPISGHTALYWYRQSLGQGLEFLIYFQGNSAPDKSGLPSDRFSAERTGGSVSTLTIQRTQQEDSAVYLCASSQGLYNEQFFGPGTRLTVL.

The chain uses TRBV4-1 and TRBJ2-7; maybe TRBD2 (6 bases). Trimming removed 4 bases from V and 4 bases from J, with 20 bases in between. Germline CDR1 reads MGHRA; CDR2 reads YSYEKL. The CDR3 sequence is 16 residues long. CDR3 DNA: TGCGCCAGCAGCCCCCCGCAGGGAGGACAACCTTACGAGCAGTACTTC. Amino acid sequence: CASSPPQGGQPYEQYF.

The chain employs TRBV30 and TRBJ2-7; a weak D match, TRBD2 (5 bases). V was cut by 4 bases and J by 3 bases, with 10 bases left in between. Per germline, CDR1 GTSNPN and CDR2 SVGIG (reference sequence). This CDR3 is built from 12 residues. CDR3 sequence: CAWTEGNYEQYF. The CDR3 DNA reads as TGTGCCTGGACCGAGGGAAACTACGAGCAGTACTTC. The variable domain in full, with the rest retrieved from reference TRBV30 and TRBJ2-7, is SQTIHQWPATLVQPVGSPLSLECTVEGTSNPNLYWYRQAAGRGLQLLFYSVGIGQISSEVPQNLSASRPQDRQFILSSKKLLLSDSGFYLCAWTEGNYEQYFGPGTRLTVT.

V usage is TRBV23-1 and J usage is TRBJ2-6; unclear D gene. TRBV23-1 is assigned to the ORF class and has an uncertain function. The length of the CDR3 is 16 residues. Trimming took 0 bases from V and 0 from J, leaving 6 bases between them. Written as DNA, the CDR3 is TGCGCCAGCAGTCAATCGGAATCCTCTGGGGCCAACGTCCTGACTTTC. It specifies CASSQSESSGANVLTF.

This clone showed up just a few times. The chain uses TRBV5-4 and TRBJ2-3; 8 bases map to TRBD2. V dropped 5 bases and J dropped 0; count of bases not matched to a gene: 2. The CDR3 length is 14 residues. Germline V lookup: CDR1 SGHNT, CDR2 YYREEE (reference sequence). This CDR3 is CASRGTRSTDTQYF. The CDR3 coding sequence is TGTGCCAGCAGGGGGACTAGGAGCACAGATACGCAGTATTTT.

In its sample, this clone was seen a few times. V usage is TRBV7-9 and J usage is TRBJ1-1, with unresolved D. V lost 7 bases, J lost 10 bases, and 13 bases lay in between. The germline gives CDR1 SEHNR, CDR2 FQNEAQ (reference sequence). The CDR3 consists of 11 residues. The CDR3 loop is CASNPGGSAFF. The DNA of the CDR3 is TGTGCCAGCAACCCAGGAGGATCAGCTTTCTTT.

This clone turned up a few times. J is TRBJ2-7 and V is TRBV9; D not resolved. V lost 4 bases to trimming and J lost 1 base, with 12 bases between them. Germline-derived CDR1 and CDR2 are SGDLS and YYNGEE. The CDR3 loop spans 14 amino acids. The CDR3 region has the DNA TGTGCCAGCAGCTTCTCGATGGGGTCCTACGAGCAGTACTTC. Its translation is CASSFSMGSYEQYF.

The rearrangement joins TRBV7-9 to TRBJ1-1; D gene unclear. The CDR3 totals 14 residues. The ends were cut back, 0 bases at V and 0 bases at J, with 5 bases in the middle. Germline lookup yields CDR1 SEHNR and CDR2 FQNEAQ (reference sequence). CDR3 region: CASSLARMNTEAFF. Written as DNA, the CDR3 is TGTGCCAGCAGCTTAGCGAGGATGAACACTGAAGCTTTCTTT.

The chain couples TRBV9 to TRBJ1-5, with 9 bases matching TRBD1. J was trimmed by 3 bases and V by 4 bases; bases with no gene match: 8. There are 16 residues in the CDR3. CDR1 is SGDLS and CDR2 is YYNGEE in the germline V gene. In DNA, the CDR3 is TGTGCCAGCAGCTCGGGGACAGGGCTGAACAATCAGCCCCAGCATTTT. Translation: CASSSGTGLNNQPQHF.

The gene calls are TRBV5-1 and TRBJ2-5; D is ambiguous. CDR1 is SGHRS, CDR2 YFSETQ, per germline. This CDR3 contains 15 residues. V lost 0 bases and J lost 2, with 11 bases in between. The CDR3: CASSLARTGQETQYF. The CDR3, as DNA: TGCGCCAGCAGCTTGGCCAGGACGGGTCAAGAGACCCAGTACTTC.

The chain is built from TRBV7-8 and TRBJ2-3, with 7 bases aligning to TRBD2. Germline V gene data show CDR1 as SGHVS and CDR2 as FQNEAQ. This CDR3 is built from 15 residues. V lost 2 bases to trimming and J lost 2 bases; unmatched junction nucleotides: 4. This CDR3 reads CASSLKGLFTDTQYF. CDR3 DNA sequence: TGTGCCAGCAGCTTAAAGGGACTATTCACAGATACGCAGTATTTT.

DNA of the CDR3: TGTGCCAGCAGCTTAGCACAGGGGCCGGGGACCCAGTACTTC. Amino acid sequence: CASSLAQGPGTQYF. The J gene is TRBJ2-5, the V gene TRBV7-2; TRBD1 matches at 7 bases. Germline CDR1 SGHTA, CDR2 FQGNSA. The CDR3 spans 14 residues. Trimming removed 0 bases from V and 7 bases from J; junction bases left unmatched: 5.

V and J are TRBV7-2 and TRBJ2-5; a weak D match, TRBD1 (6 bases). The germline V gene encodes CDR1 SGHTA and CDR2 FQGNSA. Deletions cut 2 bases from V and 4 bases from J, with 17 bases between. The CDR3 is 16 amino acids. CDR3 protein: CASSLLRSRGGETQYF. The DNA for the CDR3 is TGTGCCAGCAGCTTACTGCGGTCACGAGGGGGAGAGACCCAGTACTTC. Combining the CDR3 with reference TRBV7-2 and TRBJ2-5 gives the whole variable domain GAGVSQSPSNKVTEKGKDVELRCDPISGHTALYWYRQSLGQGLEFLIYFQGNSAPDKSGLPSDRFSAERTGGSVSTLTIQRTQQEDSAVYLCASSLLRSRGGETQYFGPGTRLLVL.

Only a few counts were recorded for this clone. The chain couples TRBV20-1 to TRBJ2-1; no clear D. The CDR3 length is 10 residues. The ends were cut back, 6 bases at V and 10 bases at J, with 10 bases in the middle. Germline V gene sequence: CDR1 DFQATT, CDR2 SNEGSKA (reference sequence). CDR3 sequence (DNA): TGCAGTGCAGCCCATCAAGAGCAGTTCTTC. Its protein is CSAAHQEQFF.

The chain links TRBV7-2 to TRBJ2-1; 10 bases line up with TRBD2. The V gene end was trimmed by 4 bases and the J gene end by 3 bases; junction bases not matched to a gene: 3. The CDR3 is 15 residues long. Germline CDR1 SGHTA, CDR2 FQGNSA. The CDR3 region has the DNA TGTGCCAGCAGCTCCGGGACTAGCGTCTACAATGAGCAGTTCTTC. It is translated as CASSSGTSVYNEQFF.

This clone occurred a few times. The V and J genes are TRBV30 and TRBJ1-2; D may be TRBD1 (5 bases). In germline, CDR1 is GTSNPN, CDR2 SVGIG (reference sequence). Between the trimmed V and J ends, which lost 4 bases and 2 bases, there was a span of 14 bases. The CDR3 runs to 14 residues. The CDR3 is CAWNSQGLNYGYTF. For the CDR3, the DNA is TGTGCCTGGAACTCCCAGGGTTTAAACTATGGCTACACCTTC.

This clone was counted a few times. The V gene is TRBV7-2, the J gene TRBJ2-1, with unresolved D. Trimming took 5 bases from V and 1 from J, leaving 12 bases between them. CDR1 and CDR2 from the germline V gene are SGHTA and FQGNSA. The CDR3 spans 15 residues. The CDR3 sequence: CASSPTVGSYNEQFF. CDR3 DNA sequence: TGTGCCAGCAGCCCGACGGTGGGGTCCTACAATGAGCAGTTCTTC.

V gene TRBV7-2 combines with J gene TRBJ2-1; tentatively, D is TRBD2 (6 bases). The CDR3 covers 16 residues. Deletions cut 2 bases from V and 0 bases from J, with 11 bases between. In germline, CDR1 is SGHTA, CDR2 FQGNSA. The DNA of the CDR3 is TGTGCCAGCAGCTTACGGAGGGGCATCTCCTACAATGAGCAGTTCTTC. This gives the protein CASSLRRGISYNEQFF.

This clone came up a few times. The genes are TRBV28 and TRBJ2-7; 9 bases map to TRBD1. V lost 6 bases to trimming and J lost 5 bases; unmatched junction nucleotides: 11. CDR3 size: 15 residues. Germline V gives CDR1 MDHEN, CDR2 SYDVKM. The CDR3 DNA reads TGTGCCAGCAGCCTCCGGGACAGGGATGCCCACGAGCAGTACTTC. It codes for CASSLRDRDAHEQYF.

CDR3 nucleotides: TGCGCCAGCAGTGAAGTGCAGGTTGGGTACAATGAGCAGTTCTTC. Protein: CASSEVQVGYNEQFF. V usage is TRBV10-1 and J usage is TRBJ2-1; D is undetermined. V was shortened by 3 bases and J by 4 bases, with 13 bases between the two germline ends. The germline V gene has CDR1 WNHNN and CDR2 SYGVQD (reference sequence). The CDR3 covers 15 residues.

There are a few counts of this clone. The V and J genes are TRBV4-2 and TRBJ2-7, with 7 bases that match TRBD2. Germline CDR1 and CDR2: LGHNA and YNFKEQ. J was trimmed by 2 bases and V by 1 base; bases with no gene match: 8. This CDR3 has 16 residues. The CDR3 spells CASSQGGGEQPYEQYF. The CDR3 DNA follows: TGTGCCAGCAGCCAAGGGGGAGGGGAGCAACCCTACGAGCAGTACTTC.

This rearrangement joins TRBV18 to TRBJ1-1, with D perhaps TRBD1 (6 bases). The germline V gene has CDR1 KGHSH and CDR2 LQKENI. This CDR3 spans 14 amino acids. V was shortened by 4 bases and J by 4 bases, with 13 bases between the two germline ends. The chain's CDR3 is CASSRDTPGTEAFF. The CDR3 bases are TGTGCCAGCTCACGGGACACACCGGGCACTGAAGCTTTCTTT.

A few counts support this clone. The rearrangement links TRBV30 to TRBJ1-4, with 7 nucleotides matching TRBD1. Trimming took 1 base from V and 7 from J; bases not matched to a gene: 6. Germline V lookup: CDR1 GTSNPN, CDR2 SVGIG (reference sequence). The CDR3 is 14 residues long. The CDR3 region has the DNA TGTGCCTGGAGTGGATCAGGGGGACGTGAAAAACTGTTTTTT. Amino acid sequence: CAWSGSGGREKLFF. Variable domain in full (rest from reference TRBV30 and TRBJ1-4): SQTIHQWPATLVQPVGSPLSLECTVEGTSNPNLYWYRQAAGRGLQLLFYSVGIGQISSEVPQNLSASRPQDRQFILSSKKLLLSDSGFYLCAWSGSGGREKLFFGSGTQLSVL.

This chain joins TRBV27 and TRBJ2-1; TRBD2 agrees at 11 bases. The CDR3 loop spans 14 amino acids. CDR1 is MNHEY and CDR2 is SMNVEV in the germline V gene (reference sequence). J gave up 8 bases and V 5 bases, and 5 bases lay outside the gene matches. CDR3 coding DNA: TGTGCCAGCAGTGCGGGACTAGCGGACCATGAGCAGTTCTTC. Protein: CASSAGLADHEQFF.

The table lists this clone with a few counts. The chain employs TRBV10-3 and TRBJ2-3; TRBD2 is a possible D gene (5 bases). Germline CDR1 is ENHRY and CDR2 is SYGVKD. V lost 0 bases and J lost 0, with 7 bases in between. The CDR3 covers 15 residues. This chain's CDR3 is CAISESSGSTDTQYF. CDR3 coding DNA: TGTGCCATCAGTGAGTCCAGCGGAAGCACAGATACGCAGTATTTT.

This clone has more than one count but fewer than ten. In the same sample, other DNA sequences code for this CDR3. CDR3 residues: CASSLARETQYF. For the CDR3, the DNA is TGTGCCAGCAGCTTAGCCCGCGAGACCCAGTACTTC. The chain combines TRBV7-2 with TRBJ2-5, with D unresolved. The V end was cut by 0 bases, the J end by 5 bases, with 4 bases between. CDR3 size: 12 residues. CDR1 is SGHTA, CDR2 FQGNSA, per germline.